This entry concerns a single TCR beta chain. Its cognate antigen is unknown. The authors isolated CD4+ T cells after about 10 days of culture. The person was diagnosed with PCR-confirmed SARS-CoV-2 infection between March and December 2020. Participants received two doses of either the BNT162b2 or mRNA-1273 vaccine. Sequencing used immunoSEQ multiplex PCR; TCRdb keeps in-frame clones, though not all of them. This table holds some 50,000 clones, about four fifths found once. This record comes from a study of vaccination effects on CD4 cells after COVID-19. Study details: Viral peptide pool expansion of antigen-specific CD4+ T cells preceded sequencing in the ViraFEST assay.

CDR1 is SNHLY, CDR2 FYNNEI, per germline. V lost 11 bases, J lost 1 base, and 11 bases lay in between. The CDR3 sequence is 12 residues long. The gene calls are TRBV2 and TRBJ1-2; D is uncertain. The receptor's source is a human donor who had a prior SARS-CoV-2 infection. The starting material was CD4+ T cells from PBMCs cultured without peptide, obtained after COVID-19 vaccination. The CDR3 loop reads CADSGDNYGYTF. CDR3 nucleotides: TGTGCCGATTCTGGGGATAACTATGGCTACACCTTC.